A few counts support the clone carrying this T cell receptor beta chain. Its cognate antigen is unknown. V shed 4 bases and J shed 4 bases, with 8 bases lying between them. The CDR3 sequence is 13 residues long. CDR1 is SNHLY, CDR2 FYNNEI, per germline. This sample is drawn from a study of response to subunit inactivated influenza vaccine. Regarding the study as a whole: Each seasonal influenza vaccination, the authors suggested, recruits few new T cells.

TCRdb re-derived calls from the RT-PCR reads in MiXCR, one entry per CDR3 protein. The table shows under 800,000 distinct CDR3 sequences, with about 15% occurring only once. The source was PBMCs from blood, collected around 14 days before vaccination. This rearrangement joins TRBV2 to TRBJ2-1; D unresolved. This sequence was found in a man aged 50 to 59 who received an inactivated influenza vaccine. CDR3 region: CASSVHSYNEQFF. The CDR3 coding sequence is TGTGCCAGCAGTGTCCACAGTTACAATGAGCAGTTCTTC.